Here is one T cell receptor (beta chain) with its context. Its antigen is unknown. Base qualities are not recorded, but no much larger clone differs from it by a single base. The data were taken from a study of CD8 T cells in Susac syndrome (dated by TCRdb to between 2019 and 2020). For context, the study as a whole: The study used repertoire sequencing to test whether antigen drove CD8+ T cell activation and differentiation in Susac syndrome.

Beyond this particular receptor, the publication reports: The TCR sequencing and HLA analysis was acknowledged to have included a relatively small number of individuals.

Peripheral blood CD8+ and CD4+ T cells from healthy donors, Susac syndrome patients and multiple sclerosis patients were profiled using high-throughput TCR beta sequencing. The multiple sclerosis controls were treatment-naive patients who had stable or active relapsing-remitting disease and met the revised McDonald criteria. Bulk CD8+ and CD4+ T cells were purified by magnetic negative isolation, whereas CD8+ TEMRA cells were enriched by FACS. Blood was drawn into EDTA tubes, processed within 24 hours, and PBMCs were isolated by density gradient centrifugation. PBMCs intended for TCR sequencing were cryopreserved in liquid nitrogen and thawed later in a water bath at 37 degrees C. A purity of at least 90% was achieved for sorted or isolated CD4+, CD8+ and CD8+ TEMRA cells. RNA was extracted using the RNeasy kit, and roughly 0.5 to 1 microgram was reverse transcribed with random hexamers. The immunoSEQ multiplex PCR assay, which covers 54 Vbeta and 13 Jbeta segments, was used to amplify TCR beta CDR3 regions. Bias from PCR amplification was corrected by using a synthetic template baseline for primer optimization and for computational correction. The authors processed their data as follows. Reads were assigned to V, D and J genes according to IMGT and analyzed in immunoSEQ Analyzer, with only productive sequences retained. Clonality was calculated as one minus the Shannon entropy normalized by log2 of the number of productive unique sequences. For each patient and control, public and private clones were evaluated within the 100 most prevalent clones. Clones were defined as Susac-specific if absent from the healthy and MS cohorts, from around 1,100 published viral clones and from other ImmuneACCESS disease sequences. TCRdb reran the public reads through fastp at Q25 and MiXCR, keeping productive beta chains. For every CDR3 protein sequence, its rows merge into one entry that carries the most common genes and DNA. None of the V and J calls come from the authors' own analysis; TCRdb made them. The sample has 300,000 to 350,000 distinct CDR3 sequences on record, just over 90% of them singletons. Around 0.07% of the sample is taken by the ten largest.

Sequencing was carried out using CD4+ T cells from PBMCs. The TCR was taken from a human donor with multiple sclerosis.

The DNA reads TGCAGCGTAGGGCGGTCCGGTGAGCAGTTCTTC. It codes for CSVGRSGEQFF. The V and J segments used are TRBV29-1 and TRBJ2-1; there is no confident call for the D gene. V is clipped by 6 bases and J by 9 bases, and the sequence between their germline boundaries is 12 bases long. CDR1 and CDR2 were assigned from the germline V gene as SQVTM and ANQGSEA. The CDR3 holds 11 amino acids from the cysteine to the phenylalanine. The sequence is cut down to CDR3 DNA, 33 bases in frame from base 1.